This T cell receptor (beta chain) derives from a study of T cells after yellow fever vaccination. Trimming removed 3 bases at V and 8 bases at J, with 10 bases between. The CDR3 spans 12 residues. Per the germline V gene, CDR1 is SGHTA and CDR2 is FQGNSA. In its sample, this clonotype was seen a few times. TCRdb analysed the 5' RACE reads with MiXCR anew, one entry per CDR3 protein. The sample has approximately 300,000 distinct CDR3 sequences, 8.7% seen once. This receptor was obtained from a man aged 18 to 29 who received the YFV17D yellow fever vaccine. Here the sequenced sample was PBMCs, taken on the day of the first yellow fever vaccination. The chain uses TRBV7-2 and TRBJ1-2; tentative D call: TRBD1 (5 bases). The CDR3 DNA reads as TGTGCCAGCAGCTTTTCCAGGGACGGCTACACCTTC. Translating gives CASSFSRDGYTF.